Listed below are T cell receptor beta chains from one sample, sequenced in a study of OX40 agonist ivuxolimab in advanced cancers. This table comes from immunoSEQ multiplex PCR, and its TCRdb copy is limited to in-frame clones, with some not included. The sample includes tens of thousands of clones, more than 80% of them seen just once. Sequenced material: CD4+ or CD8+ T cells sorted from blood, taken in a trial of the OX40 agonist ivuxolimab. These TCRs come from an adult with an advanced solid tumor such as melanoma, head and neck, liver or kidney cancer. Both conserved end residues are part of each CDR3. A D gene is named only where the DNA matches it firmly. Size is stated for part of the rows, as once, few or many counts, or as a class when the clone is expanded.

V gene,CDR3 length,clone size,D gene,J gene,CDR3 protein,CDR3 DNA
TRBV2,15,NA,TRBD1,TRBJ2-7,CASSDRTGASYEQYF,TGTGCCAGCAGTGACAGGACAGGGGCATCCTACGAGCAGTACTTC
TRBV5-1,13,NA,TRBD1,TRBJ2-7,CASSSTGLHEQYF,TGCGCCAGCAGCTCGACAGGGTTGCACGAGCAGTACTTC
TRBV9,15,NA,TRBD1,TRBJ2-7,CASSTLEGGTYEQYF,TGTGCCAGCAGTACCCTTGAAGGGGGCACCTACGAGCAGTACTTC
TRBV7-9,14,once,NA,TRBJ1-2,CASSLPSGNYGYTF,TGTGCCAGCAGCTTACCCTCAGGCAACTATGGCTACACCTTC
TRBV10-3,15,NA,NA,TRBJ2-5,CAISETGSWRETQYF,TGTGCCATCAGTGAAACAGGTAGTTGGAGGGAGACCCAGTACTTC
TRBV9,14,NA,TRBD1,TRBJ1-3,CASSSGTGRNTIYF,TGTGCCAGCAGCTCAGGGACAGGGAGAAACACCATATATTTT
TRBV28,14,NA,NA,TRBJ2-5,CASNSGGGLETQYF,TGTGCCAGCAATTCCGGCGGAGGTTTAGAGACCCAGTACTTC
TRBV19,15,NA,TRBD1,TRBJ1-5,CASSPRDRGSQPQHF,TGTGCCAGTAGTCCCCGGGACAGGGGAAGTCAGCCCCAGCATTTT
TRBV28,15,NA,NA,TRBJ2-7,CASSGYRGGVDEQYF,TGTGCCAGCAGTGGCTACAGGGGAGGAGTAGACGAGCAGTACTTC
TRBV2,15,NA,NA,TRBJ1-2,CASSKDPRESEGYTF,TGTGCCAGCAGTAAAGACCCCAGGGAATCGGAAGGCTACACCTTC
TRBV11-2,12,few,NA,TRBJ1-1,CASSLTWTEAFF,TGTGCCAGCAGCTTAACGTGGACTGAAGCTTTCTTT
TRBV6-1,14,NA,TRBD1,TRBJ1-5,CASTPTGTAQPQHF,TGTGCCAGCACCCCGACAGGGACGGCTCAGCCCCAGCATTTT
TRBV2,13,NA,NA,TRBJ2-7,CASSGPSRSEQYF,TGTGCCAGCAGTGGACCGTCGCGGTCCGAGCAGTACTTC
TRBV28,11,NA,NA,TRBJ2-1,CASSVTRSRFF,TGTGCCAGCAGCGTGACACGGTCTCGGTTCTTC
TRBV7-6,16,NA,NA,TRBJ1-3,CASSLAAASSGNTIYF,TGTGCCAGCAGCTTAGCTGCAGCTAGCTCTGGAAACACCATATATTTT
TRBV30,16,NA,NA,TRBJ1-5,CAWSLRGGYSNQPQHF,TGTGCCTGGAGTTTACGAGGGGGATATAGCAATCAGCCCCAGCATTTT
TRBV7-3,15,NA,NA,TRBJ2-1,CASSASRGRRNEQFF,TGTGCCAGCAGCGCCTCGAGGGGACGTAGGAATGAGCAGTTCTTC
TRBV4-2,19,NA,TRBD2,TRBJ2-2,CASSQVTGLAGSNTGELFF,TGTGCCAGCAGCCAAGTTACGGGACTAGCGGGGTCGAACACCGGGGAGCTGTTTTTT
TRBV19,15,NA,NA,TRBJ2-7,CASSTRDSPFYEQYF,TGTGCCAGTAGTACGCGGGACAGCCCTTTCTACGAGCAGTACTTC
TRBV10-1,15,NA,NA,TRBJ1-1,CASSEIRSLNTEAFF,TGCGCCAGCAGTGAGATTCGCAGCCTGAACACTGAAGCTTTCTTT
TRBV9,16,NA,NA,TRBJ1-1,CASSVASGTQVTEAFF,TGTGCCAGCAGCGTAGCTTCCGGGACTCAAGTGACTGAAGCTTTCTTT
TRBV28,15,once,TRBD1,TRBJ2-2,CASTQGTGTAGELFF,TGTGCCAGCACTCAAGGGACAGGGACGGCCGGGGAGCTGTTTTTT
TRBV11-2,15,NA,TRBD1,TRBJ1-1,CASSLEGQGGTEAFF,TGTGCCAGCAGCTTAGAGGGGCAGGGGGGAACTGAAGCTTTCTTT
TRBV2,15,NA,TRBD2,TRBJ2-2,CASRTSGGNTGELFF,TGTGCCAGCAGGACTAGCGGGGGGAACACCGGGGAGCTGTTTTTT
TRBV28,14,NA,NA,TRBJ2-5,CASSLPRDAETQYF,TGTGCCAGCAGTTTGCCGCGGGACGCGGAGACCCAGTACTTC
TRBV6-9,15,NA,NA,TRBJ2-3,CASSPPSGGTDTQYF,TGTGCCAGCAGTCCGCCGTCCGGGGGCACAGATACGCAGTATTTT
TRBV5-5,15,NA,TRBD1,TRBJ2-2,CASTSQGVNTGELFF,TGTGCCAGCACCTCACAGGGGGTTAACACCGGGGAGCTGTTTTTT
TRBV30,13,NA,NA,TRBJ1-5,CAWGGGGNQPQHF,TGTGCCTGGGGGGGAGGGGGCAATCAGCCCCAGCATTTT
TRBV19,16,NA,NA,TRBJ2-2,CASSIGPGGAAGELFF,TGTGCCAGTAGTATAGGCCCGGGGGGCGCAGCCGGGGAGCTGTTTTTT
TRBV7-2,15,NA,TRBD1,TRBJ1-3,CASSPRTGDGLTIYF,TGTGCCAGCAGCCCTCGGACAGGGGATGGACTCACCATATATTTT
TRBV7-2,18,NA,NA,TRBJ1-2,CASSLEGGATTPYYGYTF,TGTGCCAGCAGCTTAGAAGGGGGGGCGACGACCCCTTACTATGGCTACACCTTC
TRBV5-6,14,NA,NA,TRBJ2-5,CASSLGQRGETQYF,TGTGCCAGCAGCTTAGGCCAGCGCGGGGAGACCCAGTACTTC
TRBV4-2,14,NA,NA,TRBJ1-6,CASSEGQYNSPLHF,TGTGCCAGCAGCGAGGGGCAGTATAATTCACCCCTCCACTTT
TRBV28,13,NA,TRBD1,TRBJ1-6,CATGGLGNSPLHF,TGTGCCACAGGGGGTCTGGGGAATTCACCCCTCCACTTT
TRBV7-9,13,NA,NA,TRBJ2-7,CASSTFGGSGEYF,TGTGCCAGCAGCACGTTCGGGGGATCGGGCGAGTACTTC
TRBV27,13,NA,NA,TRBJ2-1,CASSSPEGGEQFF,TGTGCCAGCAGTTCTCCCGAGGGAGGTGAGCAGTTCTTC
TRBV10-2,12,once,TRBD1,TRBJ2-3,CASGRTGWTQYF,TGCGCCAGCGGCAGGACAGGATGGACGCAGTATTTT
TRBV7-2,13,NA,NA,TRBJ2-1,CASSLAGTNEQFF,TGTGCCAGCAGCTTAGCGGGGACCAATGAGCAGTTCTTC
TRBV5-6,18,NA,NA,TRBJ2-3,CASSPDDLQGPRIDTQYF,TGTGCCAGCAGCCCCGACGATCTTCAGGGCCCCCGGATAGATACGCAGTATTTT
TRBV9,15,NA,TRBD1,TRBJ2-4,CASSVSGTGENIQYF,TGTGCCAGCAGTGTTTCCGGGACAGGGGAAAACATTCAGTACTTC
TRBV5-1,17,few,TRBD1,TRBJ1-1,CASSYAGSGQGASAAFF,TGCGCCAGCAGCTATGCCGGTTCGGGACAGGGGGCTTCGGCCGCTTTCTTT
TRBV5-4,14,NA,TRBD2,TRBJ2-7,CASSVRGAINEQYF,TGTGCCAGCAGCGTGCGGGGGGCGATCAACGAGCAGTACTTC
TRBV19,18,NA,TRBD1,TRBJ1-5,CASSISQGGAWGSQPQHF,TGTGCCAGTAGTATTAGCCAGGGGGGTGCCTGGGGTTCTCAGCCCCAGCATTTT
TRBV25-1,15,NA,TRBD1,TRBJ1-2,CASSEGTGVSYGYTF,TGTGCCAGCAGTGAGGGGACAGGGGTTTCCTATGGCTACACCTTC
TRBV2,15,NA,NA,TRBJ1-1,CASSEESGRNTEAFF,TGTGCCAGCAGTGAGGAAAGCGGCCGGAACACTGAAGCTTTCTTT
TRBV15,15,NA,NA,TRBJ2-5,CATSRDLGLQETQYF,TGTGCCACCAGCAGAGATTTGGGGTTACAAGAGACCCAGTACTTC